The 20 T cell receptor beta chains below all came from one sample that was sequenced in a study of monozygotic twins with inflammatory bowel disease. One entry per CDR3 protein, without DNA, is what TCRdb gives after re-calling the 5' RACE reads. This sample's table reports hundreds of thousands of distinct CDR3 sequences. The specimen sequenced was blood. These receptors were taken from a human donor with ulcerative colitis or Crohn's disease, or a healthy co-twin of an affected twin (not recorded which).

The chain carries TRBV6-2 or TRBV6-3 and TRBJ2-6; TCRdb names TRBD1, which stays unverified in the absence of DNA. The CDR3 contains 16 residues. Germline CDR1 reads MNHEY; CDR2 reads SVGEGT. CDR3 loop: CASLVAGRVGANVLTF.

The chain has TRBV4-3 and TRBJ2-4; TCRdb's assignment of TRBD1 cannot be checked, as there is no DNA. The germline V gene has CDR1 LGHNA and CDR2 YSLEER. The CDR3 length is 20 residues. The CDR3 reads CASSQDPWGGTGITKNIQYF.

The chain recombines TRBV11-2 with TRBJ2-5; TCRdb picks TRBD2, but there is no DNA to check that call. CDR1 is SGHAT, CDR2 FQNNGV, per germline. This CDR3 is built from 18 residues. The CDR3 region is CASSLYRGGLAGLETQYF.

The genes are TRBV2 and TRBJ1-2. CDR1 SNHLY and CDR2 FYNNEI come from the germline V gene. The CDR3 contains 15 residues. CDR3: CASRRSLLSAWGYTF.

The CDR3 sequence: CASSEVDNSPLHF. The rearrangement uses TRBV6-4 and TRBJ1-6. The V gene's germline CDR1 is MRHNA and CDR2 SNTAGT. The length of the CDR3 is 13 residues.

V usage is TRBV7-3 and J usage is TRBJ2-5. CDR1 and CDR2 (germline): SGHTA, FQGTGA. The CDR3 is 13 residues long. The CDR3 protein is CASSPGIAETQYF.

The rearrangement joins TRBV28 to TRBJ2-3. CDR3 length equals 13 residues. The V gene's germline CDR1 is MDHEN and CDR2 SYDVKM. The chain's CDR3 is CASSLSSTDTQYF.

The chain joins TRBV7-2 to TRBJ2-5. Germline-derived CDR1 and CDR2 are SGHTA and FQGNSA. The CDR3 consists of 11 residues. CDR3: CASSLIVTQYF.

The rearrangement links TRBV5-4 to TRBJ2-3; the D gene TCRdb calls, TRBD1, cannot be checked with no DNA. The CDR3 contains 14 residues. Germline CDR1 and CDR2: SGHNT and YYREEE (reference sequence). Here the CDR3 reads CASSLNRPTDTQYF.

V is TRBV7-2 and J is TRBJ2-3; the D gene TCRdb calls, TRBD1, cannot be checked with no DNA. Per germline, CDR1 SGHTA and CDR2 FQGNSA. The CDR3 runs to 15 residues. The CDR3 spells CASSARDRQTDTQYF.

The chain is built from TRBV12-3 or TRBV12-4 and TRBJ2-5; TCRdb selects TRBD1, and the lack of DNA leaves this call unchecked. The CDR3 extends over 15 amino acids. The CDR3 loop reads CASSLRGPQRETQYF.

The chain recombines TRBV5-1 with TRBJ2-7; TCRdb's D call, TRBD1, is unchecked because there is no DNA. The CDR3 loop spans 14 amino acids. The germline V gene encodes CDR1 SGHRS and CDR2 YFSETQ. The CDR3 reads CASRRDTNRYEQYF.

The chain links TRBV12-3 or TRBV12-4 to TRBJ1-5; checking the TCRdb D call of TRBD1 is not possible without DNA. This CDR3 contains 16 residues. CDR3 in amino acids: CASRGTGGTGNQPQHF.

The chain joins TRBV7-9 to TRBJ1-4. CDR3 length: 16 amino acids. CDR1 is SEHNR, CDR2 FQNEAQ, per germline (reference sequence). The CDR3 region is CASSLGIGNSNEKLFF.

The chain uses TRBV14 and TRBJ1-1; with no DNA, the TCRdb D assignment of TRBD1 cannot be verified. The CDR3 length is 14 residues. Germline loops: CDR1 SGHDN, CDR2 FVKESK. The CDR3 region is CASSQGSPNTEAFF.

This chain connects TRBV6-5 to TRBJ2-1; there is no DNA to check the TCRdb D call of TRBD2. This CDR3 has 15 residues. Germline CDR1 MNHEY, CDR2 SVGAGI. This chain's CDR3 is CASSLSGTLGNEQFF.

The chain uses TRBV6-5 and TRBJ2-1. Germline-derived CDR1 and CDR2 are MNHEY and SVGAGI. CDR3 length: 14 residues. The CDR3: CASSFSATSNEQFF.

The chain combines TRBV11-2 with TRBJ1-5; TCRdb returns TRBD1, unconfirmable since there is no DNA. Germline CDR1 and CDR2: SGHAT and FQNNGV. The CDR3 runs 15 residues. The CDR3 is CASSFDRGHFKPQHF.

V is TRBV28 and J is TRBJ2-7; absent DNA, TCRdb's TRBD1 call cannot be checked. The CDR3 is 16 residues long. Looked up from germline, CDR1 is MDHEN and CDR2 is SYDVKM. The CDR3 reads CASSFRYRGTPYEQYF.

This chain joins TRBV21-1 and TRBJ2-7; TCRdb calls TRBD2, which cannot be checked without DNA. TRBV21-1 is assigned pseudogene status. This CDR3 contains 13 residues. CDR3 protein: CASSKAGLDEQYF.